Shown below are 14 T cell receptor beta chains from a single sample sequenced in a study of early T cells in non-severe SARS-CoV-2 infection. TCRdb called the 5' RACE reads again in MiXCR, with one record for every CDR3 protein. The table includes approximately 98,000 distinct CDR3 sequences, about an eighth detected once. Sequencing was carried out using whole blood. All receptors come from an adult who was a healthcare worker with PCR-confirmed SARS-CoV-2 infection or an uninfected control (not recorded which).

V gene TRBV12-3 or TRBV12-4 combines with J gene TRBJ2-7; 10 nucleotides align to TRBD1. There are 15 residues in the CDR3. Germline trimming cut 5 bases from V and 0 bases from J; bases unmatched to any gene: 4. The chain's CDR3 is CASSQRQGASYEQYF. The CDR3 DNA is TGTGCCAGCAGTCAGCGACAGGGGGCCTCCTACGAGCAGTACTTC.

This clonotype showed up just a few times. The chain is built from TRBV15 and TRBJ2-5; D unresolved. This CDR3 region has 16 residues. Germline V lookup: CDR1 LNHNV, CDR2 YYDKDF (reference sequence). V was cut by 0 bases and J by 3 bases, with 14 bases left in between. This CDR3 is CATSRDLNSLEETQYF. The CDR3 DNA sequence: TGTGCCACCAGCAGAGATTTGAACAGCCTAGAAGAGACCCAGTACTTC.

This clonotype was found a few times. The chain employs TRBV10-3 and TRBJ2-3, with D hard to call. Trimming took off 5 bases at V and 1 base at J, with 10 bases between the two ends. The CDR3 is 14 residues long. The V gene's germline CDR1 is ENHRY and CDR2 SYGVKD. The CDR3 protein is CAISLTGGTDTQYF. CDR3 DNA sequence: TGTGCCATCAGTCTGACTGGGGGCACAGATACGCAGTATTTT.

This clonotype has just a few counts. V and J are TRBV6-1 and TRBJ2-5; unclear D gene. This CDR3 spans 12 amino acids. Germline V gene data show CDR1 as MNHNS and CDR2 as SASEGT. With 1 base removed from V and 5 bases from J, the gap between germline ends came to 5 bases. This CDR3 reads CASSEGRETQYF. DNA of the CDR3: TGTGCCAGCAGTGAAGGACGGGAGACCCAGTACTTC.

The chain uses TRBV28 and TRBJ2-1, with a weak D call TRBD1 (5 bases). V shed 7 bases and J shed 9 bases, with 10 bases lying between them. The CDR3 is made up of 11 amino acids. Germline V gene sequence: CDR1 MDHEN, CDR2 SYDVKM. Here the CDR3 DNA reads TGTGCCAGCATCGCAGGGCCTGAGCAGTTCTTC. The encoded protein is CASIAGPEQFF. Full variable domain (outside the CDR3, taken from reference TRBV28 and TRBJ2-1): DVKVTQSSRYLVKRTGEKVFLECVQDMDHENMFWYRQDPGLGLRLIYFSYDVKMKEKGDIPEGYSVSREKKERFSLILESASTNQTSMYLCASIAGPEQFFGPGTRLTVL.

The chain employs TRBV28 and TRBJ2-7; D gene unclear. Germline V gene data show CDR1 as MDHEN and CDR2 as SYDVKM. Deletions cut 5 bases from V and 2 bases from J, with 16 bases between. This CDR3 spans 15 amino acids. For the CDR3, the DNA is TGTGCCAGCAGTGGCATTAAGGGATTCACCTACGAGCAGTACTTC. Its translation is CASSGIKGFTYEQYF.

The chain carries TRBV2 and TRBJ2-3; tentative D call: TRBD2 (6 bases). V was cut by 10 bases and J by 5 bases, with 13 bases left in between. The germline gives CDR1 SNHLY, CDR2 FYNNEI. The CDR3 is made up of 12 amino acids. The CDR3 sequence: CATPGLLDTQYF. CDR3 DNA: TGTGCCACTCCGGGACTCTTAGATACGCAGTATTTT.

This clonotype was recorded a few times. The chain is built from TRBV6-6 and TRBJ2-1, with D possibly being TRBD1 (7 bases). Germline values: CDR1 MNHNY, CDR2 SVGAGI (reference sequence). V dropped 6 bases and J dropped 1 base, with 22 bases sitting between them. CDR3 length: 18 residues. The CDR3 nucleotides are TGTGCCAGCAGCTTACTCGCCGCGGGACAGAGGTCCTACAATGAGCAGTTCTTC. It yields the protein CASSLLAAGQRSYNEQFF.

The chain employs TRBV5-1 and TRBJ1-6; D gene unclear. Trimming left V 8 bases short and J 0 bases short, with 12 bases between. Germline V gene lookup returns CDR1 SGHRS and CDR2 YFSETQ. The CDR3 is 15 amino acids. CDR3: CASRRDSSYNSPLHF. The CDR3 DNA reads TGCGCCAGTCGACGGGATAGCTCCTATAATTCACCCCTCCACTTT.

V is TRBV29-1 and J is TRBJ2-1, with TRBD1 identical over 10 bases. Germline CDR1 is SQVTM and CDR2 is ANQGSEA. Trimming removed 4 bases from V and 4 bases from J; junction bases left unmatched: 4. The CDR3 consists of 14 residues. CDR3 bases: TGCAGCGTTGGGGGGACAGGGGTTTACAATGAGCAGTTCTTC. It codes for CSVGGTGVYNEQFF.

This clonotype was recorded at least ten times. This chain connects TRBV7-8 to TRBJ1-5; D gene unclear. The CDR3 covers 16 residues. CDR1 and CDR2 (germline): SGHVS, FQNEAQ. With 5 bases removed from V and 0 bases from J, the gap between germline ends came to 14 bases. CDR3 nucleotides: TGTGCCAGCAGCCCATTGACCGCTAATAGCAATCAGCCCCAGCATTTT. As protein: CASSPLTANSNQPQHF.

This clonotype was observed at least ten times. The rearrangement uses TRBV5-5 and TRBJ2-3, with D perhaps matching TRBD2 (6 bases). The CDR3 has 14 amino acids. Germline V gene sequence: CDR1 SGHKS, CDR2 YYEKEE (reference sequence). The V end lost 2 bases, the J end lost 5 bases, and 12 bases lay between the germline ends. The CDR3 region has the DNA TGTGCCAGCAGCTTAGCGGGCACGGGAGATACGCAGTATTTT. Encoded protein: CASSLAGTGDTQYF.

Ten or more counts support this clonotype. V and J are TRBV7-9 and TRBJ2-5; TRBD1 matches at 7 bases. V trimming: 8 bases; J trimming: 4 bases; junction bases outside the gene matches: 7. The CDR3 consists of 13 residues. Looked up from germline, CDR1 is SEHNR and CDR2 is FQNEAQ (reference sequence). The CDR3 DNA sequence: TGTGCCAGCGGAGACAGGGATCGAGAGACCCAGTACTTC. It codes for CASGDRDRETQYF.

CDR3 region: CASSQDLDRKETQYF. The CDR3 nucleotides are TGCGCCAGCAGCCAAGATCTCGACAGAAAAGAGACCCAGTACTTC. This chain uses TRBV4-1 with TRBJ2-5, with D possibly TRBD1 on 5 matching bases. This CDR3 contains 15 residues. Germline assignment: CDR1 MGHRA and CDR2 YSYEKL. The V and J ends lost 0 bases and 3 bases respectively, with 11 bases between them.